The 24 T cell receptor beta chains listed next were all sequenced from one sample in a study of T cell responses to AZD1222 COVID-19 vaccine. Sequencing was performed with immunoSEQ multiplex PCR; in TCRdb, only in-frame clones are kept and a portion is missing. Here the sample spans 100,000 to 150,000 clones, 88% being singletons. The sequences come from peripheral blood, collected on day 0 of MenACWY control vaccination. The source of these receptors is an adult in good health.

The table lists this clone with a few counts. Written as DNA, the CDR3 is TGTGCCAGCAGGAGGGAGGGGACAGGGGGCGCTGCTTTCTTT. It encodes CASRREGTGGAAFF. The chain couples TRBV2 to TRBJ1-1; TRBD1 aligns across 12 bases. The CDR3 sequence is 14 residues long. The junction had 10 bases not matched to a gene; V was cut back by 6 bases and J by 11 bases. Germline loops: CDR1 SNHLY, CDR2 FYNNEI.

The chain employs TRBV28 and TRBJ1-4; D remains ambiguous. Trimming cost V 6 bases and J 13 bases, with 15 bases left between them. Looked up from germline, CDR1 is MDHEN and CDR2 is SYDVKM. The CDR3 extends over 12 amino acids. In DNA form, the CDR3 reads TGTGCCAGCAGCCCTATAGCGACCCGACTGTTTTTT. This encodes CASSPIATRLFF.

The chain recombines TRBV19 with TRBJ2-1; 11 bases fit TRBD2. V lost 4 bases, J lost 4 bases, and 3 bases stayed unmatched. Germline assignment: CDR1 LNHDA and CDR2 SQIVND (reference sequence). The CDR3 is made up of 15 amino acids. Here the CDR3 reads CASSTRLAGYNEQFF. The CDR3 coding sequence is TGTGCCAGTAGTACAAGACTAGCGGGATACAATGAGCAGTTCTTC.

V usage is TRBV7-6 and J usage is TRBJ1-3; a weak D match, TRBD1 (5 bases). The CDR3 extends over 16 amino acids. Trimming took off 4 bases at V and 4 bases at J, with 17 bases between the two ends. CDR1 is SGHVS and CDR2 is FNYEAQ in the germline V gene. The CDR3 reads CASSYEGPKRGNTIYF. CDR3 coding DNA: TGTGCCAGCAGCTATGAGGGACCAAAGAGGGGAAACACCATATATTTT. Full variable domain (rest looked up from reference TRBV7-6 and TRBJ1-3): GAGVSQSPRYKVTKRGQDVALRCDPISGHVSLYWYRQALGQGPEFLTYFNYEAQQDKSGLPNDRFSAERPEGSISTLTIQRTEQRDSAMYRCASSYEGPKRGNTIYFGEGSWLTVV.

There are a few counts of this clone. The J gene is TRBJ1-2, the V gene TRBV12-3 or TRBV12-4; D not resolved. Between the trimmed V and J ends, which lost 7 bases and 6 bases, there was a span of 12 bases. This CDR3 contains 12 residues. As DNA, the CDR3 is TGTGCCAGCACCCCTGGCGGCCATGGCTACACCTTC. Protein product: CASTPGGHGYTF.

The chain has TRBV10-3 and TRBJ2-7, with 12 bases identical to TRBD2. The ends lost 6 bases at V and 6 bases at J; junction bases unmatched: 6. CDR3 length equals 14 residues. Germline loops: CDR1 ENHRY, CDR2 SYGVKD. CDR3 sequence (DNA): TGTGCCATCAGGATCTTGACTAGCGGGAGCGAGCAGTACTTC. Translated: CAIRILTSGSEQYF.

The chain joins TRBV7-9 to TRBJ1-2; D is possibly TRBD1 (6 bases). Trimming took 4 bases from V and 8 from J, leaving 23 bases between them. Per the germline V gene, CDR1 is SEHNR and CDR2 is FQNEAQ (reference sequence). The CDR3 is made up of 16 amino acids. CDR3 sequence (DNA): TGTGCCAGCAGCTCTAACGAGGGACACGGTCACCTCGGCTACACCTTC. Its protein product is CASSSNEGHGHLGYTF.

This chain uses TRBV7-6 with TRBJ2-7; D is unclear. Germline V gives CDR1 SGHVS, CDR2 FNYEAQ. CDR3 length equals 15 residues. Trimming removed 0 bases at V and 3 bases at J, with 12 bases between. For the CDR3, the DNA is TGTGCCAGCAGCTTAGCGCACCCGGCCGGCTACGAGCAGTACTTC. It is translated as CASSLAHPAGYEQYF.

The chain employs TRBV30 and TRBJ2-2, with TRBD1 identical over 10 bases. The CDR3 runs to 16 residues. V gave up 3 bases and J gave up 3 bases; unmatched junction bases: 7. Germline V lookup: CDR1 GTSNPN, CDR2 SVGIG (reference sequence). In nucleotides, the CDR3 is TGTGCCTGGAGGGAGACAGGGGGCGCGTACACCGGGGAGCTGTTTTTT. This encodes CAWRETGGAYTGELFF.

This chain uses TRBV2 with TRBJ1-2; D gene uncertain. The germline V and J ends were trimmed by 7 bases and 0 bases, with 15 bases remaining between them. CDR1 and CDR2 from the germline V gene are SNHLY and FYNNEI. The CDR3 consists of 15 residues. As DNA, the CDR3 is TGTGCCAGCAAAAATCCGGGCTCAGCTAACTATGGCTACACCTTC. It is translated as CASKNPGSANYGYTF.

The chain employs TRBV15 and TRBJ1-3; D is unresolved. Germline CDR1 LNHNV, CDR2 YYDKDF (reference sequence). The ends were cut back, 6 bases at V and 14 bases at J, with 14 bases in the middle. CDR3 length: 11 amino acids. CDR3 protein: CATRKQADLYF. The CDR3 nucleotides read TGTGCCACCAGGAAGCAGGCAGATCTATATTTT.

The V gene is TRBV9, the J gene TRBJ1-6; the D gene is possibly TRBD1 (5 bases). The CDR3 contains 20 residues. Trimming shortened V by 0 bases and J by 6 bases, and 25 bases separated the two germline ends. Germline V gene sequence: CDR1 SGDLS, CDR2 YYNGEE. DNA of the CDR3: TGTGCCAGCAGCGTAGAACCCCGACATGGTCCGGGACTTAGTAATTCACCCCTCCACTTT. Translation gives CASSVEPRHGPGLSNSPLHF. The entire variable domain, with the rest obtained from reference TRBV9 and TRBJ1-6, is as follows: DSGVTQTPKHLITATGQRVTLRCSPRSGDLSVYWYQQSLDQGLQFLIQYYNGEERAKGNILERFSAQQFPDLHSELNLSSLELGDSALYFCASSVEPRHGPGLSNSPLHFGNGTRLTVT.

The chain uses TRBV19 and TRBJ2-3, with a tentative D call TRBD2 (6 bases). CDR3 length: 16 residues. Trimming removed 5 bases from V and 0 bases from J, with 15 bases in between. Germline V gives CDR1 LNHDA, CDR2 SQIVND (reference sequence). The CDR3 DNA sequence: TGTGCCAGTAGTCCTCGGCTAGCGCCTAGCACAGATACGCAGTATTTT. It is translated as CASSPRLAPSTDTQYF.

The genes are TRBV19 and TRBJ2-3; 14 bases match TRBD2. With V trimmed by 3 bases and J by 1 base, 6 bases remained unmatched. The CDR3 is made up of 18 amino acids. Germline V gives CDR1 LNHDA, CDR2 SQIVND (reference sequence). Here the CDR3 reads CASSMVGLAGVGTDTQYF. CDR3 nucleotides: TGTGCCAGTAGTATGGTGGGACTAGCGGGAGTAGGCACAGATACGCAGTATTTT.

The chain has TRBV4-2 and TRBJ2-3; 10 nucleotides align to TRBD2. The V and J ends lost 1 base and 7 bases, in that order; junction bases with no gene match: 14. Germline CDR1 reads LGHNA; CDR2 reads YNFKEQ. This CDR3 region has 18 residues. The chain's CDR3 is CASSQAGASGSNGYTQYF. The CDR3 DNA is TGTGCCAGCAGCCAAGCAGGGGCTAGCGGGAGTAACGGGTATACGCAGTATTTT.

The chain links TRBV9 to TRBJ2-1; possibly TRBD2 for D (5 bases). From germline, CDR1 is SGDLS and CDR2 YYNGEE. The CDR3 runs 15 residues. Deletions cut 0 bases from V and 2 bases from J, with 9 bases between. CDR3 sequence (DNA): TGTGCCAGCAGCGTAGGGGAGATCACCTACAATGAGCAGTTCTTC. This sequence encodes CASSVGEITYNEQFF. Full variable domain (missing parts from reference TRBV9 and TRBJ2-1): DSGVTQTPKHLITATGQRVTLRCSPRSGDLSVYWYQQSLDQGLQFLIQYYNGEERAKGNILERFSAQQFPDLHSELNLSSLELGDSALYFCASSVGEITYNEQFFGPGTRLTVL.

This chain links TRBV7-2 with TRBJ2-1; TRBD2 agrees at 8 bases. This CDR3 is 18 amino acids long. Germline assignment: CDR1 SGHTA and CDR2 FQGNSA. V trimming: 5 bases; J trimming: 7 bases; junction bases outside the gene matches: 19. This chain's CDR3 is CASSAQGAGTRSGNEQFF. The CDR3 coding sequence is TGTGCCAGCAGCGCACAAGGGGCTGGGACTAGGAGCGGGAATGAGCAGTTCTTC.

The rearrangement links TRBV10-2 to TRBJ2-1; D is uncertain. Germline CDR1 and CDR2: WSHSY and SAAADI. Trimming stripped 0 bases from V and 3 bases from J, with 12 bases between. CDR3 length equals 16 residues. CDR3 DNA: TGCGCCAGCAGTGAGTCTGGATCCGGAGTCTACAATGAGCAGTTCTTC. Translated: CASSESGSGVYNEQFF.

The chain recombines TRBV24-1 with TRBJ2-1, with TRBD1 matching over 7 bases. Germline V gives CDR1 KGHDR, CDR2 SFDVKD. This CDR3 spans 14 amino acids. The junction had 3 bases not matched to a gene; V was cut back by 4 bases and J by 4 bases. CDR3 in amino acids: CATSDPTGYNEQFF. DNA for the CDR3: TGTGCCACCAGTGACCCGACAGGGTACAATGAGCAGTTCTTC.

The chain links TRBV28 to TRBJ1-6, with D unclear. This CDR3 is 12 amino acids long. Germline V gene lookup returns CDR1 MDHEN and CDR2 SYDVKM. Trimming stripped 3 bases from V and 6 bases from J, with 3 bases between. The CDR3 here is CASSFGNSPLHF. The CDR3 DNA sequence: TGTGCCAGCAGTTTTGGTAATTCACCCCTCCACTTT.

CDR3 sequence (DNA): TGTGCCAGTTCCTTGGGGGTAGGAGGCAATGAGCAGTTCTTC. Translated, it gives CASSLGVGGNEQFF. This chain connects TRBV19 to TRBJ2-1; TRBD1 or TRBD2 may be the D gene (5 bases each). The CDR3 sequence is 14 residues long. Germline CDR1 is LNHDA and CDR2 is SQIVND (reference sequence). The ends were cut back, 8 bases at V and 6 bases at J, with 17 bases in the middle. The whole variable domain, remainder taken from reference TRBV19 and TRBJ2-1, is DGGITQSPKYLFRKEGQNVTLSCEQNLNHDAMYWYRQDPGQGLRLIYYSQIVNDFQKGDIAEGYSVSREKKESFPLTVTSAQKNPTAFYLCASSLGVGGNEQFFGPGTRLTVL.

The chain carries TRBV2 and TRBJ2-1; TRBD2 matches at 9 bases. Germline V gene data show CDR1 as SNHLY and CDR2 as FYNNEI. Losses at the gene ends were 6 bases for V and 6 bases for J; bases not matched to a gene: 9. The CDR3 loop spans 15 amino acids. The chain's CDR3 is CASSPGLAGINEQFF. The CDR3 nucleotides are TGTGCCAGCAGCCCGGGCCTAGCGGGAATCAATGAGCAGTTCTTC.

This clone was seen once. This chain connects TRBV5-1 to TRBJ1-1; D is unclear. Germline CDR1 SGHRS, CDR2 YFSETQ. The CDR3 length is 14 residues. V lost 2 bases and J 0 bases, leaving 8 bases between the germline ends. Here the CDR3 DNA reads TGCGCCAGCAGCTTCAACCCGGTGAACACTGAAGCTTTCTTT. Translating it yields CASSFNPVNTEAFF.

The rearrangement links TRBV3-1 (or the pseudogene TRBV3-2) to TRBJ1-4, with 8 bases lining up with TRBD1. The CDR3 sequence is 14 residues long. CDR1 LGHDT and CDR2 YNNKEL come from the germline V gene (reference sequence). V dropped 3 bases and J dropped 8; count of bases not matched to a gene: 5. This CDR3 is CASSQNRGDEKLFF. Written as DNA, the CDR3 is TGTGCCAGCAGCCAGAACAGGGGGGACGAAAAACTGTTTTTT.